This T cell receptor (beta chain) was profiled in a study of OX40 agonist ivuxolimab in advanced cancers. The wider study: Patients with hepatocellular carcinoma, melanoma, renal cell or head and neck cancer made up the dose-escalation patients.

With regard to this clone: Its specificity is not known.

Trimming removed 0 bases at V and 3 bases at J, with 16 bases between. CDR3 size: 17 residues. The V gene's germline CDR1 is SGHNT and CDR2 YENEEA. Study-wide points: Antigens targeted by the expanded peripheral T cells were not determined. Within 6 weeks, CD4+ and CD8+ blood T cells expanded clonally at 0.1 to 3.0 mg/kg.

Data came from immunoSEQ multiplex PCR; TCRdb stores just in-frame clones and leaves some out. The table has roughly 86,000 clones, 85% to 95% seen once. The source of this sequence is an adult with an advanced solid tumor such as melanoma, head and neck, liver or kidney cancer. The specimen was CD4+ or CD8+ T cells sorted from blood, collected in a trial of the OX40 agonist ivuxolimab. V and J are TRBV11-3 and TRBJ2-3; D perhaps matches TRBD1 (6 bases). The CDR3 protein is CASSLDLLPGVTDTQYF. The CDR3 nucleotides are TGTGCCAGCAGCTTAGATCTATTGCCAGGGGTTACAGATACGCAGTATTTT.